Listed below are T cell receptor beta chains from one sample, sequenced in a study of blood T cell repertoires in COVID-19. TCRdb keeps only in-frame clones here, not all; method: immunoSEQ multiplex PCR. Among about 50,000 clones, about 85% were seen once, and the ten largest hold more than 5%. The material sequenced was peripheral blood. All receptors come from a man aged 40-50 years with active COVID-19. Both conserved end residues are part of each CDR3. D genes are given only for firm matches. Clone size, where shown, is once, few, many, or a class for clones that have expanded.

J gene: TRBJ2-7; V gene: TRBV18; clone size: once; D gene: TRBD2; CDR3 protein: CASSPKTSGGYEQYF; CDR3 DNA: TGTGCCAGCTCACCAAAAACTAGCGGGGGCTACGAGCAGTACTTC
J gene: TRBJ2-2; V gene: TRBV3-1/TRBV3-2; clone size: -; D gene: -; CDR3 protein: CASRAGWFGTGELFF; CDR3 DNA: TGTGCCAGCAGGGCCGGGTGGTTCGGGACCGGGGAGCTGTTTTTT
J gene: TRBJ2-3; V gene: TRBV5-1; clone size: -; D gene: -; CDR3 protein: CASSLPVGTDTQYF; CDR3 DNA: TGCGCCAGCAGCTTGCCCGTCGGGACAGATACGCAGTATTTT
J gene: TRBJ1-3; V gene: TRBV10-3; clone size: -; D gene: TRBD1; CDR3 protein: CAISGGDRGLASGNTIYF; CDR3 DNA: TGTGCCATCAGTGGGGGGGACAGGGGCCTTGCCTCTGGAAACACCATATATTTT
J gene: TRBJ1-1; V gene: TRBV15; clone size: -; D gene: TRBD1; CDR3 protein: CATSLGTDLNTEAFF; CDR3 DNA: TGTGCCACCAGCCTTGGGACAGACCTGAACACTGAAGCTTTCTTT
J gene: TRBJ1-5; V gene: TRBV10-3; clone size: -; D gene: TRBD1; CDR3 protein: CASSRDSSYSNQPQHF; CDR3 DNA: TGTGCCAGCTCCCGGGACAGCTCCTATAGCAATCAGCCCCAGCATTTT
J gene: TRBJ2-7; V gene: TRBV10-1; clone size: medium-sized; D gene: TRBD1; CDR3 protein: CASSSGTGAYEQYF; CDR3 DNA: TGCGCCAGCAGCTCCGGGACAGGGGCCTACGAGCAGTACTTC
J gene: TRBJ2-5; V gene: TRBV3-1/TRBV3-2; clone size: -; D gene: -; CDR3 protein: CASSQVGGRRGQETQYF; CDR3 DNA: TGTGCCAGCAGCCAAGTGGGCGGGAGAAGGGGGCAAGAGACCCAGTACTTC
J gene: TRBJ1-1; V gene: TRBV27; clone size: -; D gene: TRBD1; CDR3 protein: CASSPLDRRNLAFF; CDR3 DNA: TGTGCCAGCAGTCCCTTGGACAGGCGCAACCTGGCTTTCTTT
J gene: TRBJ2-1; V gene: TRBV9; clone size: -; D gene: TRBD2; CDR3 protein: CASSVGGIGGRASYNEQFF; CDR3 DNA: TGTGCCAGCAGCGTAGGAGGCATTGGCGGGAGGGCCTCCTACAATGAGCAGTTCTTC
J gene: TRBJ1-5; V gene: TRBV11-2; clone size: -; D gene: TRBD1; CDR3 protein: CASSLDRARQPQHF; CDR3 DNA: TGTGCCAGCAGTTTGGACAGGGCGCGGCAGCCCCAGCATTTT
J gene: TRBJ2-1; V gene: TRBV6-5; clone size: -; D gene: TRBD2; CDR3 protein: CASKRGALNNEQFF; CDR3 DNA: TGTGCCAGCAAGCGGGGGGCTCTTAACAATGAGCAGTTCTTC
J gene: TRBJ1-2; V gene: TRBV5-1; clone size: few; D gene: TRBD1; CDR3 protein: CASTTPGGNGYTF; CDR3 DNA: TGCGCCAGCACCACCCCAGGGGGGAATGGCTACACCTTC
J gene: TRBJ2-3; V gene: TRBV10-2; clone size: -; D gene: -; CDR3 protein: CASSETSVPDTQYF; CDR3 DNA: TGCGCCAGCAGTGAAACTAGTGTGCCAGATACGCAGTATTTT
J gene: TRBJ2-7; V gene: TRBV9; clone size: -; D gene: -; CDR3 protein: CASSVGGGTYEQYF; CDR3 DNA: TGTGCCAGCAGCGTGGGGGGGGGCACCTACGAGCAGTACTTC
J gene: TRBJ1-4; V gene: TRBV28; clone size: -; D gene: -; CDR3 protein: CAIRDSWNEKLFF; CDR3 DNA: TGTGCCATCCGGGACTCGTGGAATGAAAAACTGTTTTTT
J gene: TRBJ2-2; V gene: TRBV5-6; clone size: -; D gene: TRBD1; CDR3 protein: CASSYGTGGPGELFF; CDR3 DNA: TGTGCCAGCAGCTACGGGACAGGGGGCCCCGGGGAGCTGTTTTTT
J gene: TRBJ2-3; V gene: TRBV6-6; clone size: -; D gene: TRBD2; CDR3 protein: CASSYRGSASTDTQYF; CDR3 DNA: TGTGCCAGCAGTTACCGCGGGAGCGCTAGCACAGATACGCAGTATTTT
J gene: TRBJ2-3; V gene: TRBV7-8; clone size: once; D gene: TRBD2; CDR3 protein: CASSSVAGGSPDTQYF; CDR3 DNA: TGTGCCAGCAGCTCCGTAGCGGGAGGGAGCCCAGATACGCAGTATTTT
J gene: TRBJ2-7; V gene: TRBV2; clone size: once; D gene: -; CDR3 protein: CASSEIAGRGAAYEQYF; CDR3 DNA: TGTGCCAGCAGTGAAATTGCGGGTCGGGGGGCAGCCTACGAGCAGTACTTC
J gene: TRBJ2-1; V gene: TRBV11-1; clone size: -; D gene: TRBD2; CDR3 protein: CASSLVSQGGRDEQFF; CDR3 DNA: TGTGCCAGCAGCTTAGTGAGCCAGGGAGGGAGGGATGAGCAGTTCTTC
J gene: TRBJ2-1; V gene: TRBV6-5; clone size: -; D gene: -; CDR3 protein: CASSYPGEQFF; CDR3 DNA: TGTGCCAGCAGTTACCCGGGTGAGCAGTTCTTC
J gene: TRBJ2-1; V gene: TRBV29-1; clone size: -; D gene: TRBD2; CDR3 protein: CSVEDGLTSGGLQFF; CDR3 DNA: TGCAGCGTTGAAGATGGTCTGACTAGCGGAGGTTTGCAGTTCTTC
J gene: TRBJ2-3; V gene: TRBV6-1; clone size: -; D gene: TRBD2; CDR3 protein: CASSEAPGLAGVRYDTQYF; CDR3 DNA: TGTGCCAGCAGTGAAGCCCCGGGACTAGCGGGAGTGAGGTACGATACGCAGTATTTT
J gene: TRBJ2-7; V gene: TRBV5-1; clone size: -; D gene: TRBD1; CDR3 protein: CASQGTGGYEQYF; CDR3 DNA: TGCGCCAGCCAAGGGACAGGGGGCTACGAGCAGTACTTC